These 4 T cell receptor beta chains share one sample of origin, sequenced in a study of blood T cell repertoires in COVID-19. The assay was immunoSEQ multiplex PCR, and TCRdb's table has in-frame clones only and misses some. The repertoire includes approximately 45,000 clones, around 83% of them detected once, and more than 5% sits in the top ten. Specimen: peripheral blood. These receptors came from a man aged 40-50 years with active COVID-19.

The V call is TRBV11-2, the J call TRBJ2-5, with 9 positions matching TRBD2. Germline CDR1 is SGHAT and CDR2 is FQNNGV. The CDR3 loop spans 15 amino acids. V was clipped by 3 bases and J by 3 bases; unmatched bases: 5. CDR3 region: CASSFSGSREETQYF. CDR3 bases: TGTGCCAGCAGCTTTAGCGGGAGTCGGGAAGAGACCCAGTACTTC.

The chain carries TRBV24-1 and TRBJ2-7; 11 bases agree with TRBD1. This CDR3 has 20 residues. The V and J ends lost 3 bases and 3 bases, in that order; junction bases with no gene match: 18. CDR1 is KGHDR and CDR2 is SFDVKD in the germline V gene. The chain's CDR3 is CATSDTSRTGGGWCIYEQYF. The CDR3 coding sequence is TGTGCCACCAGTGATACCTCCCGGACAGGGGGCGGGTGGTGTATCTACGAGCAGTACTTC.

The V gene is TRBV4-1, the J gene TRBJ2-7; TRBD1 agrees at 9 bases. This CDR3 is 14 amino acids long. From germline, CDR1 is MGHRA and CDR2 YSYEKL. V shed 6 bases and J 5 bases; nucleotides not matched to a gene: 8. The CDR3 here is CASSLGQGTDEQYF. The CDR3 nucleotides read TGCGCCAGCAGTCTTGGACAGGGGACGGACGAGCAGTACTTC.

The V and J genes are TRBV27 and TRBJ1-2, with 9 bases that match TRBD1. V shed 8 bases and J 4 bases; nucleotides not matched to a gene: 8. CDR1 is MNHEY and CDR2 is SMNVEV in the germline V gene (reference sequence). This CDR3 comprises 14 residues. This CDR3 is CASRSRGQGYGYTF. The CDR3 DNA follows: TGTGCCAGCCGCTCCCGGGGACAGGGCTATGGCTACACCTTC.